The rows below give T cell receptor beta chains drawn from one sample of a study of OX40 agonist ivuxolimab in advanced cancers. The table came from immunoSEQ multiplex PCR; TCRdb's copy has only in-frame clones and leaves some out. The sample includes around 75,000 clones, approximately 81% of them seen just once. This specimen was CD4+ or CD8+ T cells sorted from blood, taken in a trial of the OX40 agonist ivuxolimab. The receptors originated from an adult with an advanced solid tumor such as melanoma, head and neck, liver or kidney cancer. Each CDR3 is given with its conserved first and last residue. D genes are given only for firm matches. Some rows have no size entry. The others give once, few or many, or a class for an expanded clone.

>TRBJ1-5|NA|NA|TRBV28
CASTLPSRYREPQHF
>TRBJ2-2|TRBD2|many|TRBV5-1
CASSLVAGASGELFF
>TRBJ2-1|TRBD2|NA|TRBV10-1
CASSDYSGGTNEQFF
>TRBJ1-6|TRBD1|once|TRBV9
CASSVAGQINSPLHF
>TRBJ2-7|TRBD1|NA|TRBV4-1
CASSQAQTGYEQYF
>TRBJ1-2|NA|few|TRBV6-5
CASRRTAEDGYTF
>TRBJ2-5|NA|NA|TRBV6-6
CASSFRTADQETQYF
>TRBJ2-3|NA|NA|TRBV7-2
CASSFGTGTTDTQYF
>TRBJ2-3|NA|NA|TRBV5-1
CASSQSGASTDTQYF
>TRBJ2-3|TRBD2|NA|TRBV4-1
CASSQEPHLGTSGFSSTDTQYF